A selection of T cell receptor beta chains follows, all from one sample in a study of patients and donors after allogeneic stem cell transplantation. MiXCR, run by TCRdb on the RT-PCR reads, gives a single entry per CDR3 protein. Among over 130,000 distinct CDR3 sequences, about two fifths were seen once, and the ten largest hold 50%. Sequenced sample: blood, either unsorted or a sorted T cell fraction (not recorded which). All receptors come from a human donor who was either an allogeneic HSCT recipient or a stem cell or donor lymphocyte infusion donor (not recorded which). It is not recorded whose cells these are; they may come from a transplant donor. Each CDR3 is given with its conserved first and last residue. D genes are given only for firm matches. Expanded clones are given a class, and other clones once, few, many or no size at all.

CASATYRRDGEGETQYF TGTGCCAGCGCTACCTACCGAAGAGACGGGGAGGGTGAGACCCAGTACTTC TRBD2 TRBJ2-5 TRBV7-6 NA 17
CASSSTYRGRNTEAFF TGTGCCAGCAGTTCTACTTACAGGGGAAGAAACACTGAAGCTTTCTTT TRBD1 TRBJ1-1 TRBV2 few 16
CASSSAGPRSNQPQHF TGCGCCAGCAGCTCCGCTGGGCCCAGGAGCAATCAGCCCCAGCATTTT NA TRBJ1-5 TRBV5-1 NA 16
CASSLARASYSNQPQHF TGTGCCAGCAGTTTAGCGCGGGCCTCTTATAGCAATCAGCCCCAGCATTTT NA TRBJ1-5 TRBV12-3/TRBV12-4 NA 17
CASGTGSNQPQHF TGTGCCAGTGGGACAGGTAGCAATCAGCCCCAGCATTTT TRBD1 TRBJ1-5 TRBV27 many 13
CASSARDRVVTDTQYF TGTGCCAGCAGTGCCAGGGACAGGGTGGTTACAGATACGCAGTATTTT TRBD1 TRBJ2-3 TRBV27 NA 16
CASSLANLGHAANTEAFF TGTGCCAGCAGCTTGGCTAACCTGGGACACGCAGCGAACACTGAAGCTTTCTTT NA TRBJ1-1 TRBV5-5 NA 18
CASSLSPSAEQFF TGTGCCAGCAGCTTAAGCCCCTCAGCGGAGCAGTTCTTC NA TRBJ2-1 TRBV5-8 NA 13
CASSSVTGDTDTQYF TGTGCCAGCAGCTCCGTGACAGGGGACACAGATACGCAGTATTTT TRBD1 TRBJ2-3 TRBV7-9 NA 15
CASSQDKTGEDGELFF TGTGCCAGCAGCCAAGATAAAACAGGGGAGGACGGGGAGCTGTTTTTT NA TRBJ2-2 TRBV4-2 NA 16
CASSNGLPSPHGYTF TGTGCCAGCAGCAACGGACTGCCCTCCCCTCATGGCTACACCTTC NA TRBJ1-2 TRBV21-1 NA 15
CASSSAGVGYGYTF TGTGCCAGCAGCTCAGCAGGGGTTGGGTATGGCTACACCTTC NA TRBJ1-2 TRBV7-9 few 14
CASRRAGAYEQYF TGTGCCAGCAGACGGGCTGGAGCCTACGAGCAGTACTTC NA TRBJ2-7 TRBV12-3/TRBV12-4 NA 13
CASRTKETQYF TGCGCCAGCAGAACTAAAGAGACCCAGTACTTC NA TRBJ2-5 TRBV5-1 NA 11
CASSLWGENQETQYF TGTGCCAGCAGTTTATGGGGGGAAAACCAAGAGACCCAGTACTTC NA TRBJ2-5 TRBV27 NA 15
CASSASGGAYTGELFF TGTGCCAGCAGTGCCTCCGGGGGGGCTTACACCGGGGAGCTGTTTTTT TRBD2 TRBJ2-2 TRBV12-3/TRBV12-4 NA 16
CASSLDRISNSPLHF TGTGCCAGCAGTTTGGACAGGATTTCTAATTCACCCCTCCACTTT TRBD1 TRBJ1-6 TRBV12-3/TRBV12-4 NA 15
CAISESSPRITEAFF TGTGCCATCAGTGAGTCCTCACCGCGTATTACTGAAGCTTTCTTT NA TRBJ1-1 TRBV10-3 NA 15
CASGTDMEKLFF TGTGCCTCCGGGACAGACATGGAAAAACTGTTTTTT TRBD1 TRBJ1-4 TRBV10-3 few 12
CASSPAGGELFF TGCGCCAGCAGCCCGGCGGGCGGGGAGCTGTTTTTT NA TRBJ2-2 TRBV5-1 NA 12
CASSLGGSGGHQETQYF TGTGCCAGCAGCTTAGGTGGGAGCGGGGGCCACCAAGAGACCCAGTACTTC TRBD2 TRBJ2-5 TRBV7-9 few 17
CASSSAQGLEQFF TGTGCCAGCAGCTCAGCCCAGGGTCTTGAGCAGTTCTTC NA TRBJ2-1 TRBV7-8 few 13
CASSSTRSNQPQHF TGTGCCAGCAGTTCGACTAGGAGCAATCAGCCCCAGCATTTT NA TRBJ1-5 TRBV12-3/TRBV12-4 NA 14
CASRDGAYYNEQFF TGTGCCTCCCGGGACGGTGCGTACTACAATGAGCAGTTCTTC NA TRBJ2-1 TRBV10-3 NA 14
CAISSRTSGSTTQYF TGTGCCATCAGTAGTCGGACTAGCGGATCGACCACGCAGTATTTT TRBD2 TRBJ2-3 TRBV10-3 once 15
CASSEGAGTWNGYTF TGTGCCAGCAGTGAAGGAGCGGGGACTTGGAATGGCTACACCTTC NA TRBJ1-2 TRBV12-3/TRBV12-4 few 15
CASTEEKLFF TGTGCCAGCACGGAAGAAAAACTGTTTTTT NA TRBJ1-4 TRBV27 NA 10
CSASVLSSNTEAFF TGCAGTGCTAGCGTGCTCTCATCGAACACTGAAGCTTTCTTT NA TRBJ1-1 TRBV20-1 few 14
CSVRGTLGYTF TGCAGCGTGAGGGGGACCCTAGGCTACACCTTC NA TRBJ1-2 TRBV29-1 NA 11
CASSPQLGYEQYF TGCGCCAGCAGCCCCCAATTGGGCTACGAGCAGTACTTC NA TRBJ2-7 TRBV4-3 NA 13
CASSPGLDRVTEAFF TGTGCCAGCAGCCCCGGTCTAGACAGGGTCACTGAAGCTTTCTTT TRBD1 TRBJ1-1 TRBV7-6 few 15
CASSHPGWGTEAFF TGTGCCAGCAGTCACCCAGGGTGGGGCACTGAAGCTTTCTTT NA TRBJ1-1 TRBV6-5 few 14
CASSDRVSGYTF TGTGCCAGCAGTGATCGGGTGAGCGGCTACACCTTC NA TRBJ1-2 TRBV28 NA 12
CASSQDLVREQHF TGCGCCAGCAGCCAAGATCTGGTGCGCGAGCAGCACTTC NA TRBJ2-7 TRBV4-3 NA 13
CASSQPITASKNIQYF TGCGCCAGCAGCCAACCTATCACAGCGTCCAAAAACATTCAGTACTTC NA TRBJ2-4 TRBV4-1 few 16
CASSLSSNYGYTF TGTGCCAGCAGTTTGAGTTCGAACTATGGCTACACCTTC NA TRBJ1-2 TRBV12-3/TRBV12-4 few 13
CASSYSRVNQPQHF TGTGCCAGCAGTTACTCAAGGGTTAATCAGCCCCAGCATTTT NA TRBJ1-5 TRBV6-6 NA 14
CATSREGIEQFF TGTGCCACCAGCAGAGAAGGGATTGAGCAGTTCTTC NA TRBJ2-1 TRBV15 NA 12
CASSSGQDIETQYF TGTGCCAGCAGCTCCGGACAGGACATAGAGACCCAGTACTTC TRBD1 TRBJ2-5 TRBV5-6 NA 14
CASSPGGRGNQPQHF TGTGCCAGCAGTCCGGGGGGTCGTGGCAATCAGCCCCAGCATTTT NA TRBJ1-5 TRBV12-3/TRBV12-4 NA 15
CASSLGSGGPDYEQYF TGTGCCAGCAGCTTAGGAAGCGGGGGGCCCGATTACGAGCAGTACTTC TRBD2 TRBJ2-7 TRBV7-6 NA 16
CASSPKLHEKLFF TGTGCCAGCAGCCCCAAACTCCATGAAAAACTGTTTTTT NA TRBJ1-4 TRBV7-9 NA 13
CASGLVLGQGAAEQFF TGTGCTAGTGGTTTGGTTCTCGGCCAGGGGGCCGCTGAGCAGTTCTTC TRBD1 TRBJ2-1 TRBV12-5 NA 16
CASSQDLYSGLGYTF TGCGCCAGCAGCCAAGATCTTTACAGCGGGTTGGGCTACACCTTC NA TRBJ1-2 TRBV4-3 NA 15
CASSLALTGHPDTQYF TGTGCCAGCAGTTTAGCGCTAACAGGACACCCAGATACGCAGTATTTT NA TRBJ2-3 TRBV12-3/TRBV12-4 NA 16
CASSFEHPAPLHF TGTGCCAGCAGTTTTGAGCATCCTGCACCCCTCCACTTT NA TRBJ1-6 TRBV12-3/TRBV12-4 NA 13
CASSPSTPYSNQPQHF TGTGCCAGCAGTCCCTCGACACCTTATAGCAATCAGCCCCAGCATTTT NA TRBJ1-5 TRBV12-3/TRBV12-4 few 16
CASSKNRERLSGNTIYF TGTGCCAGCAGTAAAAACAGGGAGCGACTCTCTGGAAACACCATATATTTT NA TRBJ1-3 TRBV12-3/TRBV12-4 few 17
CSVEESSGIQHF TGCAGCGTTGAAGAGTCTTCAGGGATCCAGCATTTT NA TRBJ1-5 TRBV29-1 many 12
CASSHPERGNTEAFF TGTGCCAGCAGCCATCCAGAAAGGGGGAACACTGAAGCTTTCTTT NA TRBJ1-1 TRBV28 NA 15
CASSPQEGLNTEAFF TGCGCCAGCAGCCCCCAAGAGGGGCTGAACACTGAAGCTTTCTTT NA TRBJ1-1 TRBV5-1 NA 15
CASRDSDRAETQYF TGTGCCAGCAGGGATAGCGACAGGGCGGAGACCCAGTACTTC TRBD1 TRBJ2-5 TRBV28 NA 14
CASRHGSSNQPQHF TGTGCCAGCAGACACGGGTCTAGCAATCAGCCCCAGCATTTT NA TRBJ1-5 TRBV28 few 14